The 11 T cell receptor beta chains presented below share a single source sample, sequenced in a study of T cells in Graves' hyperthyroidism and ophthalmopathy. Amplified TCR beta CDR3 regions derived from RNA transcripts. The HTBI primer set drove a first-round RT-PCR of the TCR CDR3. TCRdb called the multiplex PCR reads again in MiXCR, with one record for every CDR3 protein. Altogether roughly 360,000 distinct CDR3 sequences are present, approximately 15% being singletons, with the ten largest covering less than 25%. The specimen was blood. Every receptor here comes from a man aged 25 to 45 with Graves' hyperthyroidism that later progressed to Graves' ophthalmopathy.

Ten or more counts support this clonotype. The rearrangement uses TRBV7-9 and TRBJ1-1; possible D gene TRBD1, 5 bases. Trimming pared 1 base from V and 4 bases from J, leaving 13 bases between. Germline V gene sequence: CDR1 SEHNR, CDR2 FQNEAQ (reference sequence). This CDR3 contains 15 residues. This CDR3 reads CASSLGDSLLTEAFF. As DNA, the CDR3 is TGTGCCAGCAGCTTAGGAGACAGCCTTCTCACTGAAGCTTTCTTT.

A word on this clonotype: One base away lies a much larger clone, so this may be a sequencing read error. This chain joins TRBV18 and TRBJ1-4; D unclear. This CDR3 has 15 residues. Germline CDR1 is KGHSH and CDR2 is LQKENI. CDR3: CANSPPPATNEKLFF. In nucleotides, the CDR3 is TGTGCCAACTCACCACCTCCAGCAACTAATGAAAAACTGTTTTTT.

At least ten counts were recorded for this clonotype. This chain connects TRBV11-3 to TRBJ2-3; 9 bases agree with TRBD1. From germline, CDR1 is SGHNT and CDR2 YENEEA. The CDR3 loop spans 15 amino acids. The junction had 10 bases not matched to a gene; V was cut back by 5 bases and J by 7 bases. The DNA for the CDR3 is TGTGCCAGCAGCGGCTGGGACAGGGAAGGAAATACGCAGTATTTT. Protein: CASSGWDREGNTQYF.

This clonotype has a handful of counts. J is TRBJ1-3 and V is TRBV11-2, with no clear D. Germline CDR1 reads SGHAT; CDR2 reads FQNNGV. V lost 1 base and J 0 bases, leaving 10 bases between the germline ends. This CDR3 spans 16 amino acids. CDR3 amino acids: CASSLVATASGNTIYF. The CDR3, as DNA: TGTGCCAGCAGCTTAGTGGCGACGGCCTCTGGAAACACCATATATTTT.

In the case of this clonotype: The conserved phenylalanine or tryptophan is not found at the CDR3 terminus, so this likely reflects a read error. The CDR3 nucleotides are TGCGCCAGCAGCTTCGCCGGGACAACAGATACGCAGTATTGT. Translated, it gives CASSFAGTTDTQYC. The J gene is TRBJ2-3, the V gene TRBV5-1; a possible D gene is TRBD1 (6 bases). Trimming removed 2 bases from V and 3 bases from J, with 10 bases in between. Looked up from germline, CDR1 is SGHRS and CDR2 is YFSETQ. This CDR3 is built from 14 residues.

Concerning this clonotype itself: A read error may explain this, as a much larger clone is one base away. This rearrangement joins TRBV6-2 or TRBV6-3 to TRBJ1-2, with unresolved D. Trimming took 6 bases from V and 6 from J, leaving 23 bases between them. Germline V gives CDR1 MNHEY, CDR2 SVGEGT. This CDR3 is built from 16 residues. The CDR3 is CASSPGGYSSDNGYTF. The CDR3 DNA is TGTGCCAGCAGCCCCGGCGGGTACAGCTCAGACAATGGCTACACCTTC.

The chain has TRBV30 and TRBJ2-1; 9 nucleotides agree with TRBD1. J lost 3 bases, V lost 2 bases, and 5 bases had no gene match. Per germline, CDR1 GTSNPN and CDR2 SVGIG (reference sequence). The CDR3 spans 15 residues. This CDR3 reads CAWSRTGVLYNEQFF. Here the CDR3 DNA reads TGTGCCTGGAGTCGGACAGGGGTCCTCTACAATGAGCAGTTCTTC.

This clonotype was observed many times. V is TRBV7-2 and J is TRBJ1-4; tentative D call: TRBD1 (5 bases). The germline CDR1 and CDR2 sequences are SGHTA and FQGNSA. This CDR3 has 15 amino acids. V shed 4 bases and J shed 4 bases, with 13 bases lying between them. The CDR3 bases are TGTGCCAGCAGCTCCGTGACAGATGTTAATGAAAAACTGTTTTTT. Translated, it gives CASSSVTDVNEKLFF.

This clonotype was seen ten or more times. The CDR3 is CASSDSDSSYNEQFF. The CDR3 DNA is TGCGCCAGCAGCGATTCGGACAGTTCCTACAATGAGCAGTTCTTC. This rearrangement joins TRBV5-1 to TRBJ2-1; the D gene is possibly TRBD1 (6 bases). The V gene lost 4 bases and the J gene lost 1 base, with 12 bases spanning the gap. The CDR3 totals 15 residues. Germline V CDR1 and CDR2: SGHRS, YFSETQ.

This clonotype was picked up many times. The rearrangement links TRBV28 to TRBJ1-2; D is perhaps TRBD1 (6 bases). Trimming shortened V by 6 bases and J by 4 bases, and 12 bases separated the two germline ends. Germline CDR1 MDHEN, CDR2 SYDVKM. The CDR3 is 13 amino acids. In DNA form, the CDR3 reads TGTGCCAGCAGGCGACAGGAGCGCTATGGCTACACCTTC. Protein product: CASRRQERYGYTF.

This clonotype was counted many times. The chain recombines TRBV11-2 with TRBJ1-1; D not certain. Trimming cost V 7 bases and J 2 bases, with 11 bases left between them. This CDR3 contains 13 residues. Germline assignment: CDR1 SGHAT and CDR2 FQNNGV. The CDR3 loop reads CASTLAGNTEAFF. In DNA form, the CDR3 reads TGTGCCAGCACCCTGGCAGGTAACACTGAAGCTTTCTTT.